A single T cell receptor beta chain is shown here with its context. As yet, its antigen is unknown. UMI-labeled TRB cDNA libraries were prepared by 5' RACE. TCRdb re-called the 5' RACE reads and catalogs CDR3 proteins one per entry, DNA excluded. The specimen's table records about 62,000 distinct CDR3 sequences. CD45RO-CCR7+CD27+CD95- defined naive CD8+ T cells. The data originate from a study of CXCR3-negative and CXCR3-positive naive CD8 T cells. Study-wide results and caveats: The study found comparably high diversity in both naive subsets and much lower diversity in memory CD8+ cells.

In germline, CDR1 is MGHRA, CDR2 YSYEKL. CDR3 length equals 17 residues. This TCR came from a human donor in good health. Some clones in this sample may be carry-over from other donors' samples. Sequencing was done on a sample of naive CXCR3- CD8+ T cells from blood. The subset denotes: CD45RO-CCR7+CD27+CD95- naive CD8+ T cells lacking CXCR3 (TNR3-). The chain has TRBV4-1 and TRBJ2-2; TCRdb lists TRBD2, though no DNA is available to test this call. CDR3: CASSQVSRGGATGELFF.